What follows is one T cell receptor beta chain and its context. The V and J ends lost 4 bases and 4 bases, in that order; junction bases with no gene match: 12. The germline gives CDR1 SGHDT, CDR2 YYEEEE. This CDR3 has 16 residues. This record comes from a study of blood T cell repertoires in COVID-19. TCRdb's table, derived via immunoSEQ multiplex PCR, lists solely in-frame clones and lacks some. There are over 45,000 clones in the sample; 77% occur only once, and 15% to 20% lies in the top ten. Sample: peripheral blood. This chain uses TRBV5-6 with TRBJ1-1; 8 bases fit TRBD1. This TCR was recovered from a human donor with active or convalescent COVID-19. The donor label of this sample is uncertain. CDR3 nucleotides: TGTGCCAGCAGCAAAAGACAGGGGTCGTTAGGCACTGAAGCTTTCTTT. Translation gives CASSKRQGSLGTEAFF.